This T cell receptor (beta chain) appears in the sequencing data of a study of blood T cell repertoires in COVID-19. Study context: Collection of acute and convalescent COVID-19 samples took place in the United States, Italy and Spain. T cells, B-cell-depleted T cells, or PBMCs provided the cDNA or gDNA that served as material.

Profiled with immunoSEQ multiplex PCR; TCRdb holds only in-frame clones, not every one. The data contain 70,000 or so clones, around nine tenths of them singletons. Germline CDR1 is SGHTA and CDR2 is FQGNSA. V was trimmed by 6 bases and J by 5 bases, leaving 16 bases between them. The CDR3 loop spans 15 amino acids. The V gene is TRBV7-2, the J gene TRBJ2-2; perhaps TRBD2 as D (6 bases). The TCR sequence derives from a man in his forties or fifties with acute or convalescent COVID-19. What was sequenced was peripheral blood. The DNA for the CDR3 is TGTGCCAGCAGTTCTCAGCCCCGGGGGACCGGGGAGCTGTTTTTT. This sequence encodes CASSSQPRGTGELFF.